These 31 T cell receptor beta chains were sequenced from one sample in a study of cytomegalovirus exposure and HLA in healthy donors. PCR employed 60 Vbeta and 13 Jbeta primers. Profiling relied on immunoSEQ multiplex PCR, and the TCRdb table lists in-frame clones only, not all of them. In all, the sample yields some 130,000 clones. The source material was PBMCs. The origin of the receptors is a woman aged 55-69 years in good health and CMV-seronegative.

The genes are TRBV5-1 and TRBJ2-1, with 14 bases lining up with TRBD2. The V and J ends lost 3 bases and 3 bases, in that order; junction bases with no gene match: 14. This CDR3 comprises 20 residues. Germline CDR1 is SGHRS and CDR2 is YFSETQ. The chain's CDR3 is CASSSPGLAGGPQSYNEQFF. DNA for the CDR3: TGCGCCAGCAGCTCGCCAGGACTAGCGGGAGGACCCCAAAGCTACAATGAGCAGTTCTTC.

The chain links TRBV6-6 to TRBJ2-4; 7 bases map to TRBD1. Germline V gene lookup returns CDR1 MNHNY and CDR2 SVGAGI (reference sequence). The CDR3 consists of 14 residues. V lost 4 bases, J lost 2 bases, and 2 bases stayed unmatched. CDR3 residues: CASSSGGTKNIQYF. The CDR3 nucleotides read TGTGCCAGCAGTTCAGGGGGAACCAAAAACATTCAGTACTTC.

The chain uses TRBV5-1 and TRBJ2-1; 8 positions agree with TRBD2. V was pared by 4 bases and J by 8 bases, with 11 bases of the junction left unmatched. This CDR3 is built from 15 residues. Germline values: CDR1 SGHRS, CDR2 YFSETQ. This CDR3 reads CASSQGTRRSDEQFF. CDR3 nucleotides: TGCGCCAGCAGCCAAGGGACTAGGAGGAGTGATGAGCAGTTCTTC.

The rearrangement uses TRBV2 and TRBJ1-1; a weak D match, TRBD1 (5 bases). Germline values: CDR1 SNHLY, CDR2 FYNNEI. V lost 6 bases and J lost 6, with 14 bases in between. The CDR3 has 13 residues. The CDR3 spells CASRLGPVAEAFF. CDR3 nucleotide sequence: TGTGCCAGCAGGCTGGGGCCCGTCGCTGAAGCTTTCTTT.

The chain employs TRBV18 and TRBJ2-7; 10 positions match TRBD2. The germline V gene has CDR1 KGHSH and CDR2 LQKENI. Unmatched junction bases numbered 0, after V lost 2 bases and J lost 5 bases. The CDR3 runs to 13 residues. The CDR3 coding sequence is TGTGCCAGCTCACCAGGACTAGCGGACGAGCAGTACTTC. This encodes CASSPGLADEQYF.

This chain links TRBV7-3 with TRBJ2-3; possibly TRBD2 for D (6 bases). Germline loops: CDR1 SGHTA, CDR2 FQGTGA. Trimming cost V 5 bases and J 0 bases, with 9 bases left between them. This CDR3 contains 14 residues. The CDR3 here is CASSPGTSTDTQYF. CDR3 DNA: TGTGCCAGCAGCCCCGGGACTAGCACAGATACGCAGTATTTT.

V gene TRBV27 combines with J gene TRBJ2-5; D call uncertain. The CDR3 has 13 residues. Germline CDR1 is MNHEY and CDR2 is SMNVEV (reference sequence). Deletions cut 6 bases from V and 1 base from J, with 9 bases between. In DNA form, the CDR3 reads TGTGCCAGCAGGGCACGCTTCCAAGAGACCCAGTACTTC. Translating it yields CASRARFQETQYF.

The V gene is TRBV2, the J gene TRBJ2-7; D is possibly TRBD1 (5 bases). The V end was cut by 7 bases, the J end by 3 bases, with 7 bases between. Germline CDR1 SNHLY, CDR2 FYNNEI. The CDR3 totals 11 residues. The DNA for the CDR3 is TGTGCCAGCACAGGGTTCTACGAGCAGTACTTC. This translates into CASTGFYEQYF.

CDR3 nucleotides: TGCAGCGTTGAAGGTGGGGGGGCCTTGGGGGAAAAACTGTTTTTT. This gives the protein CSVEGGGALGEKLFF. J is TRBJ1-4 and V is TRBV29-1, with D perhaps TRBD1 (6 bases). V was cut by 1 base and J by 8 bases, with 17 bases left in between. This CDR3 contains 15 residues. Germline V CDR1 and CDR2: SQVTM, ANQGSEA. Complete variable domain (other parts from reference TRBV29-1 and TRBJ1-4): SAVISQKPSRDICQRGTSLTIQCQVDSQVTMMFWYRQQPGQSLTLIATANQGSEATYESGFVIDKFPISRPNLTFSTLTVSNMSPEDSSIYLCSVEGGGALGEKLFFGSGTQLSVL.

The chain links TRBV28 to TRBJ2-4; 12 nucleotides line up with TRBD2. V trimming: 5 bases; J trimming: 6 bases; junction bases outside the gene matches: 5. The germline gives CDR1 MDHEN, CDR2 SYDVKM. The CDR3 is made up of 15 amino acids. The CDR3 region is CASSLTTSGRNIQYF. CDR3 in DNA: TGTGCCAGCAGTCTAACGACTAGCGGGAGAAACATTCAGTACTTC.

The chain couples TRBV28 to TRBJ1-6, with 10 positions matching TRBD1. V lost 6 bases and J lost 9; bases outside the gene matches: 8. The CDR3 has 15 residues. Germline V gene sequence: CDR1 MDHEN, CDR2 SYDVKM. The CDR3 region has the DNA TGTGCCAGCAGCTTCCCCGGGACAGGGGTTTCACCCCTCCACTTT. Residues: CASSFPGTGVSPLHF.

The chain is built from TRBV5-8 and TRBJ1-1, with D perhaps TRBD1 (6 bases). V lost 0 bases and J 3 bases, leaving 12 bases between the germline ends. The germline V gene encodes CDR1 SGHTS and CDR2 YDEGEE. The CDR3 runs to 15 residues. The CDR3 sequence is CASSLDQGSYTEAFF. As DNA, the CDR3 is TGTGCCAGCAGCTTGGATCAGGGGTCATACACTGAAGCTTTCTTT.

The CDR3 DNA is TGTGCCAGCAGCACCCTCGGGGGGTATACTGAAGCTTTCTTT. Translated: CASSTLGGYTEAFF. V gene TRBV25-1 combines with J gene TRBJ1-1, with a possible D match to TRBD1 (5 bases). Deletions cut 6 bases from V and 5 bases from J, with 16 bases between. The CDR3 has 14 residues. Per germline, CDR1 MGHDK and CDR2 SYGVNS.

V usage is TRBV18 and J usage is TRBJ2-1; D ambiguous. With 6 bases removed from V and 8 bases from J, the gap between germline ends came to 17 bases. The CDR3 has 14 amino acids. Germline V gives CDR1 KGHSH, CDR2 LQKENI. CDR3 nucleotides: TGTGCCAGCTCGCCCGGGTCAAGCCTCGATGAGCAGTTCTTC. As protein: CASSPGSSLDEQFF. Variable domain in full (rest from reference TRBV18 and TRBJ2-1): NAGVMQNPRHLVRRRGQEARLRCSPMKGHSHVYWYRQLPEEGLKFMVYLQKENIIDESGMPKERFSAEFPKEGPSILRIQQVVRGDSAAYFCASSPGSSLDEQFFGPGTRLTVL.

The rearrangement links TRBV2 to TRBJ1-5; possibly TRBD1 for D (6 bases). Deletions cut 6 bases from V and 7 bases from J, with 19 bases between. Germline CDR1 SNHLY, CDR2 FYNNEI. This CDR3 is 15 amino acids long. CDR3 sequence reads: CASRGQTIIGQPQHF. CDR3 DNA: TGTGCCAGCAGAGGACAGACCATTATCGGGCAGCCCCAGCATTTT.

The chain combines TRBV27 with TRBJ2-7; 7 bases fit TRBD1. In germline, CDR1 is MNHEY, CDR2 SMNVEV (reference sequence). V was clipped by 9 bases and J by 6 bases; unmatched bases: 5. CDR3 length: 11 amino acids. In DNA form, the CDR3 reads TGTGCCAGTCACAGGGGCGGCGAGCAGTACTTC. Amino acid sequence: CASHRGGEQYF.

As DNA, the CDR3 is TGTGCCAGCAGCCGGGACACCGGGGAGCTGTTTTTT. Its translation: CASSRDTGELFF. The chain is built from TRBV5-4 and TRBJ2-2; D is uncertain. There are 12 residues in the CDR3. V was trimmed by 4 bases and J by 3 bases, leaving 4 bases between them. Germline V gene lookup returns CDR1 SGHNT and CDR2 YYREEE (reference sequence).

The chain carries TRBV10-3 and TRBJ2-1, with TRBD2 matching over 8 bases. Trimming cost V 8 bases and J 9 bases; bases outside gene matches: 15. Germline V gene data show CDR1 as ENHRY and CDR2 as SYGVKD. The CDR3 is made up of 15 amino acids. As DNA, the CDR3 is TGTGCCATCGATAGGTCGGGGACTAGAGAGAGTGAGCAGTTCTTC. The encoded protein is CAIDRSGTRESEQFF.

The chain uses TRBV27 and TRBJ1-3; D call uncertain. The CDR3 has 13 amino acids. The germline V and J ends were trimmed by 0 bases and 8 bases, with 8 bases remaining between them. CDR1 and CDR2 from the germline V gene are MNHEY and SMNVEV (reference sequence). The CDR3 DNA sequence: TGTGCCAGCAGTTTATCTTCGGGAGACACCATATATTTT. Its translation: CASSLSSGDTIYF.

This chain connects TRBV5-4 to TRBJ2-1; TRBD1 matches 10 bases. CDR3 length equals 14 residues. Germline CDR1 reads SGHNT; CDR2 reads YYREEE (reference sequence). V was clipped by 5 bases and J by 7 bases; unmatched bases: 6. The CDR3 bases are TGTGCCAGCAGTCGGACAGGGGGAGTAAATGAGCAGTTCTTC. It specifies CASSRTGGVNEQFF.

This sequence joins TRBV28 and TRBJ1-2; possible D gene TRBD1, 6 bases. The V gene lost 8 bases and the J gene lost 5 bases, with 15 bases spanning the gap. CDR3 length: 13 amino acids. Germline lookup yields CDR1 MDHEN and CDR2 SYDVKM. The CDR3 loop is CASSEGQTYGYTF. The CDR3 nucleotides are TGTGCCAGCTCAGAAGGACAGACTTATGGCTACACCTTC.

The chain combines TRBV28 with TRBJ1-1, with D uncertain. The CDR3 extends over 13 amino acids. V was trimmed by 3 bases and J by 2 bases, leaving 7 bases between them. Per germline, CDR1 MDHEN and CDR2 SYDVKM. The DNA of the CDR3 is TGTGCCAGCAGTTTCCACCTAAACACTGAAGCTTTCTTT. Translating gives CASSFHLNTEAFF.

The chain employs TRBV6-1 and TRBJ2-3; 14 positions match TRBD2. The germline V gene has CDR1 MNHNS and CDR2 SASEGT. With V trimmed by 3 bases and J by 7 bases, 3 bases remained unmatched. This CDR3 has 15 residues. In DNA form, the CDR3 reads TGTGCCAGCAGTGAGACTAGCGGGAGGGGGTATACGCAGTATTTT. This encodes CASSETSGRGYTQYF.

The chain is built from TRBV7-3 and TRBJ1-1; D gene ambiguous. The CDR3 runs 14 residues. Germline V lookup: CDR1 SGHTA, CDR2 FQGTGA. V was clipped by 5 bases and J by 5 bases, with 15 bases between them. Written as DNA, the CDR3 is TGTGCCAGCAGCCTAAATGTAGGAGGTACTGAAGCTTTCTTT. As protein: CASSLNVGGTEAFF.

The CDR3 region is CASSSASGGGSYNEQFF. In nucleotides, the CDR3 is TGTGCCAGCAGCTCGGCTAGCGGGGGGGGCTCCTACAATGAGCAGTTCTTC. This rearrangement joins TRBV5-4 to TRBJ2-1; TRBD2 agrees at 12 bases. Germline CDR1 reads SGHNT; CDR2 reads YYREEE (reference sequence). CDR3 length equals 17 residues. J was trimmed by 0 bases and V by 3 bases; bases with no gene match: 4.

J is TRBJ2-7 and V is TRBV29-1, with 7 bases fitting TRBD1. Looked up from germline, CDR1 is SQVTM and CDR2 is ANQGSEA. J lost 1 base, V lost 2 bases, and 2 bases had no gene match. The length of the CDR3 is 13 residues. The CDR3, as DNA: TGCAGCGTTGAAAACAGGGGATCCTACGAGCAGTACTTC. Its translation is CSVENRGSYEQYF.

The chain combines TRBV19 with TRBJ1-1; TRBD1 matches at 8 bases. Per germline, CDR1 LNHDA and CDR2 SQIVND (reference sequence). The V and J ends lost 7 bases and 1 base, in that order; junction bases with no gene match: 5. The CDR3 is made up of 14 amino acids. CDR3 loop: CASILGQGNTEAFF. Written as DNA, the CDR3 is TGTGCCAGTATTCTCGGACAGGGGAACACTGAAGCTTTCTTT.

The V call is TRBV2, the J call TRBJ1-2, with a tentative D call TRBD1 (6 bases). This CDR3 is built from 16 residues. In germline, CDR1 is SNHLY, CDR2 FYNNEI. V was clipped by 8 bases and J by 0 bases, with 19 bases between them. The CDR3 loop is CASAGTLPQANYGYTF. The CDR3 nucleotides are TGTGCCAGCGCCGGGACACTACCACAAGCTAACTATGGCTACACCTTC.

V is TRBV6-5 and J is TRBJ1-2, with a tentative D call TRBD1 (6 bases). Germline values: CDR1 MNHEY, CDR2 SVGAGI. Trimming left V 5 bases short and J 8 bases short, with 18 bases between. The length of the CDR3 is 14 residues. CDR3 protein: CASSPGPGQRGYTF. The CDR3 DNA reads as TGTGCCAGCAGTCCCGGACCGGGACAACGGGGCTACACCTTC.

The CDR3 DNA sequence: TGTGCCATCACCCTCGACAGGGGGCGGGATGGCTACACCTTC. Protein sequence: CAITLDRGRDGYTF. The gene calls are TRBV10-3 and TRBJ1-2, with 10 bases aligning to TRBD1. Germline CDR1 and CDR2: ENHRY and SYGVKD. V lost 7 bases, J lost 6 bases, and 8 bases stayed unmatched. This CDR3 contains 14 residues.

V is TRBV9 and J is TRBJ1-6; unclear D gene. V was shortened by 3 bases and J by 5 bases, with 12 bases between the two germline ends. This CDR3 spans 15 amino acids. Germline CDR1 SGDLS, CDR2 YYNGEE. This CDR3 is CASSALVSNNSPLHF. The DNA of the CDR3 is TGTGCCAGCAGCGCCCTAGTAAGCAATAATTCACCCCTCCACTTT.